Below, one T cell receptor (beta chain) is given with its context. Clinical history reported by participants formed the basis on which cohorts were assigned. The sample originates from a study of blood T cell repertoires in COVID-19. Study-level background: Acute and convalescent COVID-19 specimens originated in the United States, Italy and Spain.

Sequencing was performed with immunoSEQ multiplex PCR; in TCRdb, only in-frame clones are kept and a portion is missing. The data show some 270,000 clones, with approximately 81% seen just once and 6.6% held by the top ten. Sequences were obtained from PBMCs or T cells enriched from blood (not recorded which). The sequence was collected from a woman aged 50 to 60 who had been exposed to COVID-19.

CDR3 residues: CASSQYRVDTEAFF. CDR3 in DNA: TGTGCCAGCAGCCAATACAGGGTAGACACTGAAGCTTTCTTT. The chain links TRBV7-9 to TRBJ1-1; D possibly corresponds to TRBD1 (6 bases). V lost 5 bases to trimming and J lost 3 bases, with 13 bases between them. The CDR3 covers 14 residues. Germline CDR1 is SEHNR and CDR2 is FQNEAQ (reference sequence).